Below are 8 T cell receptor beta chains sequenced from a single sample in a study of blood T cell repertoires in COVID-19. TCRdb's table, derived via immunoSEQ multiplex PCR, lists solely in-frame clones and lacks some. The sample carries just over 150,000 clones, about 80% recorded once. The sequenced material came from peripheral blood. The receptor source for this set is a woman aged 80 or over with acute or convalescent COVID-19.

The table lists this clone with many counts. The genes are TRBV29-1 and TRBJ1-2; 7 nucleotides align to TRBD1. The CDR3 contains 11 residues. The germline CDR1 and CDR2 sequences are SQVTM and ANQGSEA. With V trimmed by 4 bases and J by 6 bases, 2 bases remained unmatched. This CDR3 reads CSVGQGDGYTF. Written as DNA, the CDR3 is TGCAGCGTTGGACAGGGTGATGGCTACACCTTC.

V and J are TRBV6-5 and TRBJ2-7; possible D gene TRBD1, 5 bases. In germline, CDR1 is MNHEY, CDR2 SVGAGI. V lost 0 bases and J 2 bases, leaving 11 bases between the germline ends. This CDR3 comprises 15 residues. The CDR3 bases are TGTGCCAGCAGTTACTCATCCGCAGGGCCCTACGAGCAGTACTTC. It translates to CASSYSSAGPYEQYF.

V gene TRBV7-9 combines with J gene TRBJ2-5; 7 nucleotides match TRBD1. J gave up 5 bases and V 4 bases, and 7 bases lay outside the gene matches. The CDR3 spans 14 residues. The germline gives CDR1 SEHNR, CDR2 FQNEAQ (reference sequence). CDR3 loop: CASSSDRVGETQYF. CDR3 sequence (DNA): TGTGCCAGCAGCTCCGACAGGGTCGGGGAGACCCAGTACTTC. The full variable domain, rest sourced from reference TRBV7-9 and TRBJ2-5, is DTGVSQNPRHKITKRGQNVTFRCDPISEHNRLYWYRQTLGQGPEFLTYFQNEAQLEKSRLLSDRFSAERPKGSFSTLEIQRTEQGDSAMYLCASSSDRVGETQYFGPGTRLLVL.

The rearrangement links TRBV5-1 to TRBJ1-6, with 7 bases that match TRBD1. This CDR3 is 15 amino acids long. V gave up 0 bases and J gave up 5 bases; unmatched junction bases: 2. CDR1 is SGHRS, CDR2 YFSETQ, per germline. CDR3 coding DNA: TGCGCCAGCAGCTTGGGAGGGACAGATAATTCACCCCTCCACTTT. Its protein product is CASSLGGTDNSPLHF. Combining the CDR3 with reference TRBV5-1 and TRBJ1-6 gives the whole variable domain KAGVTQTPRYLIKTRGQQVTLSCSPISGHRSVSWYQQTPGQGLQFLFEYFSETQRNKGNFPGRFSGRQFSNSRSEMNVSTLELGDSALYLCASSLGGTDNSPLHFGNGTRLTVT.

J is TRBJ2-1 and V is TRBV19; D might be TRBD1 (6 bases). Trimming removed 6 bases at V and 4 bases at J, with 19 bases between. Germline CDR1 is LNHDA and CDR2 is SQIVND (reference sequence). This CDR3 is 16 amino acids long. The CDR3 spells CASSRTSGHNYNEQFF. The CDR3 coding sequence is TGTGCCAGTAGCCGGACCTCGGGACACAATTACAATGAGCAGTTCTTC.

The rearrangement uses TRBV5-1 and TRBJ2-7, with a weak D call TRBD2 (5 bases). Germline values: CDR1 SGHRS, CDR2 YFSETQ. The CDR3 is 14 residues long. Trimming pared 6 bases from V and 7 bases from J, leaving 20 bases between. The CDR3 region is CASTQEAWAREQYF. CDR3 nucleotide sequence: TGCGCCAGCACCCAGGAGGCCTGGGCAAGGGAGCAGTACTTC.

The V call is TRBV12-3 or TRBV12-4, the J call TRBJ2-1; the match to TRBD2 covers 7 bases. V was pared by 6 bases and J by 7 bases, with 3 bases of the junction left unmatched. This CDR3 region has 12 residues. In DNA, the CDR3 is TGTGCCAGCAGCGGACTAGTTAATGAGCAGTTCTTC. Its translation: CASSGLVNEQFF.

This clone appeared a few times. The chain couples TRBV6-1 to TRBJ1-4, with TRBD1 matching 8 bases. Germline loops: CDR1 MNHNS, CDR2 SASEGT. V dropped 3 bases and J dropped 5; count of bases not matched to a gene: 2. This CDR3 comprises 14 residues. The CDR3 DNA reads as TGTGCCAGCAGTGAGAACAGGGGGAATGAAAAACTGTTTTTT. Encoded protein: CASSENRGNEKLFF.